Shown below are 6 T cell receptor beta chains from a single sample sequenced in a study of Graves' ophthalmopathy and Graves' hyperthyroidism. Scientists amplified the TCR beta CDR3 regions from RNA transcripts. HTBI-primed first-round RT-PCR preceded second-round multiplex PCR. MiXCR, run by TCRdb on the multiplex PCR reads, gives a single entry per CDR3 protein. The sample holds hundreds of thousands of distinct CDR3 sequences, roughly 39% seen once. The source material was peripheral blood. Source of these receptors: an adult man with Graves' ophthalmopathy.

This chain joins TRBV29-1 and TRBJ1-1; weak D call: TRBD1 (6 bases). Germline CDR1 is SQVTM and CDR2 is ANQGSEA. V lost 8 bases and J lost 8, with 15 bases in between. The CDR3 consists of 11 residues. CDR3 DNA: TGCAGCAGCGAACAGGGCCTCGAAGCTTTCTTT. Encoded protein: CSSEQGLEAFF.

A note on this clonotype: A much larger clone is a single base away; this may be a read error. The rearrangement uses TRBV20-1 and TRBJ1-1, with 7 bases matching TRBD1. With V trimmed by 5 bases and J by 1 base, 4 bases remained unmatched. The CDR3 contains 13 residues. CDR1 is DFQATT, CDR2 SNEGSKA, per germline (reference sequence). CDR3 sequence (DNA): TGCAGTGCTCCGACAGGGAGGAACACTGAAGCTTTCTTT. This encodes CSAPTGRNTEAFF.

The rearrangement uses TRBV20-1 and TRBJ1-4, with D hard to call. The CDR3 length is 17 residues. Per the germline V gene, CDR1 is DFQATT and CDR2 is SNEGSKA (reference sequence). Trimming removed 4 bases from V and 6 bases from J, with 24 bases in between. This CDR3 reads CSAMSANTGRLYEKLFF. CDR3 coding DNA: TGCAGTGCTATGAGCGCGAACACCGGCAGGCTTTATGAAAAACTGTTTTTT.

The chain has TRBV25-1 and TRBJ1-4; TRBD1 matches 7 bases. This CDR3 is built from 12 residues. CDR1 MGHDK and CDR2 SYGVNS come from the germline V gene. The ends lost 6 bases at V and 9 bases at J; junction bases unmatched: 4. The CDR3 DNA sequence: TGTGCCAGCAGCAGGGGGAGCCAAAAACTGTTTTTT. It yields the protein CASSRGSQKLFF.

The rearrangement links TRBV4-3 to TRBJ1-6, with TRBD1 identical over 9 bases. CDR3 size: 16 residues. Unmatched junction bases numbered 7, after V lost 4 bases and J lost 6 bases. Germline-derived CDR1 and CDR2 are LGHNA and YSLEER. The CDR3 DNA sequence: TGCGCCAGCAGCCTCCGGACAGGGGAAAGTAATTCACCCCTCCACTTT. It encodes CASSLRTGESNSPLHF.

J is TRBJ1-1 and V is TRBV2, with D perhaps TRBD1 (5 bases). V was cut by 9 bases and J by 4 bases, with 12 bases left in between. Germline CDR1 SNHLY, CDR2 FYNNEI. This CDR3 region has 12 residues. CDR3 in DNA: TGTGCCAGTCCCAATGGGGGCACTGAAGCTTTCTTT. Translating gives CASPNGGTEAFF.